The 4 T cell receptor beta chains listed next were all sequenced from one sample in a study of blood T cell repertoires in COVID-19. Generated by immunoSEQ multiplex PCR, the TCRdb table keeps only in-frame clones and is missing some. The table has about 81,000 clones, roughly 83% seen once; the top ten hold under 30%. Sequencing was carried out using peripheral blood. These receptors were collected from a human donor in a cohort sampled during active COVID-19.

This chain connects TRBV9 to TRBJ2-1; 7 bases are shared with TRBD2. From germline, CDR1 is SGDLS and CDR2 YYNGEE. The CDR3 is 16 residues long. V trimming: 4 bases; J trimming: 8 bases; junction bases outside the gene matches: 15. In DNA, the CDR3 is TGTGCCAGCAGCCGTGACCCTGGACTAGTGGCCGATGAGCAGTTCTTC. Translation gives CASSRDPGLVADEQFF.

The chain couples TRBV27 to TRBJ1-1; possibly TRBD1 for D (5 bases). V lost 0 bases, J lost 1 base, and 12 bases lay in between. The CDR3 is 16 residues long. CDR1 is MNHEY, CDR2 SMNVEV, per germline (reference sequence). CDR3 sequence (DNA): TGTGCCAGCAGTTTATCGTGGGGGGTTAGGAACACTGAAGCTTTCTTT. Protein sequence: CASSLSWGVRNTEAFF.

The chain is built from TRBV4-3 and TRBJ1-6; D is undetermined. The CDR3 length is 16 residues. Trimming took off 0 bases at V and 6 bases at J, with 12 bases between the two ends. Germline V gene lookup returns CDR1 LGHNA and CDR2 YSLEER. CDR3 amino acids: CASSQDWVGGNSPLHF. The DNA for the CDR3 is TGCGCCAGCAGCCAAGATTGGGTAGGAGGTAATTCACCCCTCCACTTT.

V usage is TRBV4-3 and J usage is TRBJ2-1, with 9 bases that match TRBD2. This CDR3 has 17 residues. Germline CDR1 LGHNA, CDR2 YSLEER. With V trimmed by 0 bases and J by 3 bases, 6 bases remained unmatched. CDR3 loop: CASSQDAGGGDYNEQFF. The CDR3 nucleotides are TGCGCCAGCAGCCAAGATGCCGGCGGGGGGGACTACAATGAGCAGTTCTTC.